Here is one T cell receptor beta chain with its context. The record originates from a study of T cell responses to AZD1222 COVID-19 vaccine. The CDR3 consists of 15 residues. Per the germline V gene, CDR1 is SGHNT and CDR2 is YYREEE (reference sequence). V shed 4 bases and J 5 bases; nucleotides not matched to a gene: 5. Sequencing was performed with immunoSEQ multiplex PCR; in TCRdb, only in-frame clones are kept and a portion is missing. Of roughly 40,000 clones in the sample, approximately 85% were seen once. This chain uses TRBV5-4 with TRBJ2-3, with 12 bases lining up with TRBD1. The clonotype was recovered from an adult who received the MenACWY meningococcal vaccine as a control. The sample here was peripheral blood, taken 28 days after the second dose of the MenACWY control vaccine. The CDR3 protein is CASSPRDRGQDTQYF. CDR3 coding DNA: TGTGCCAGCAGCCCAAGGGACAGGGGGCAAGATACGCAGTATTTT.